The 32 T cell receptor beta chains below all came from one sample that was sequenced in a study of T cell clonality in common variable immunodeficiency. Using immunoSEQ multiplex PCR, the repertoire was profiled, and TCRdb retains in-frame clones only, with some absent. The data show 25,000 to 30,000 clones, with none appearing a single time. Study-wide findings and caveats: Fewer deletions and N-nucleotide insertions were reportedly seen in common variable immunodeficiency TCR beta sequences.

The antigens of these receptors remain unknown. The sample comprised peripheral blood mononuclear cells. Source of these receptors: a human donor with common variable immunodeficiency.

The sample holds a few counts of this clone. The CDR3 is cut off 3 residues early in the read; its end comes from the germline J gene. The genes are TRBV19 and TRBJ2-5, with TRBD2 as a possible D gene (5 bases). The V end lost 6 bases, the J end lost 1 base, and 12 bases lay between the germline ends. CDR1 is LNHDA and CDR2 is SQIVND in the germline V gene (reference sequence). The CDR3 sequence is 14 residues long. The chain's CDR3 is CASRLSGSQETQYF. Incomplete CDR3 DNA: TGTGCCAGTAGATTGAGCGGATCCCAAGAGACC.

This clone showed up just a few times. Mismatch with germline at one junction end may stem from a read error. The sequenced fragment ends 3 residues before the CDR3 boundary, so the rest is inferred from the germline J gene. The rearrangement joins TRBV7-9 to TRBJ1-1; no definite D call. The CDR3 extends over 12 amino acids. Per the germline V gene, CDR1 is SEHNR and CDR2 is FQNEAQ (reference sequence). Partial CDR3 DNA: TGTTCCAGCAGCTTAGAGGTCACTGAA. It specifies CSSSLEVTE. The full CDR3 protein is CSSSLEVTEAFF.

Incomplete CDR3 DNA: TGTGCCAGCAGCCCGGGTCCGGGACAGACCTACGAG. Protein product: CASSPGPGQTYE. The CDR3, in full, reads CASSPGPGQTYEQYF. The chain employs TRBV7-9 and TRBJ2-7, with 7 bases aligning to TRBD1. The CDR3 end is not reached by the read, which stops 3 residues before it; the germline J gene fills it in. From germline, CDR1 is SEHNR and CDR2 FQNEAQ (reference sequence). This CDR3 is 15 amino acids long. The junction had 9 bases not matched to a gene; V was cut back by 5 bases and J by 2 bases. Using reference TRBV7-9 and TRBJ2-7 for the parts outside the CDR3, the full variable domain is DTGVSQNPRHKITKRGQNVTFRCDPISEHNRLYWYRQTLGQGPEFLTYFQNEAQLEKSRLLSDRFSAERPKGSFSTLEIQRTEQGDSAMYLCASSPGPGQTYEQYFGPGTRLTVT.

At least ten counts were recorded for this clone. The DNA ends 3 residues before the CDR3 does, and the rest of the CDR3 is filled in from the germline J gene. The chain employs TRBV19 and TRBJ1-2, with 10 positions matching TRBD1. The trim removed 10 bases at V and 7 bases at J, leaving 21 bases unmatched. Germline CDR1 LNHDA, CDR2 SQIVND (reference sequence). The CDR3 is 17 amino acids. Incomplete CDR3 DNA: TGTGCCACACTCGGGGGCCGAGACAGGGGGCGCTTCTCTGGC. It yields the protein CATLGGRDRGRFSG. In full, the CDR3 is CATLGGRDRGRFSGYTF.

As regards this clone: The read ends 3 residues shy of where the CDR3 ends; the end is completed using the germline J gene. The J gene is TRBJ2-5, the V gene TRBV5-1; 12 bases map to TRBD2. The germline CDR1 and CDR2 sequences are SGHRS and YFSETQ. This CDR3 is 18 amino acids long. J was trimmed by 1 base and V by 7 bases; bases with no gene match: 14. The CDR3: CASRDRPSGRVIQETQYF. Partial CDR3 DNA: TGCGCCAGCCGGGATCGGCCTAGCGGGAGGGTGATCCAAGAGACC.

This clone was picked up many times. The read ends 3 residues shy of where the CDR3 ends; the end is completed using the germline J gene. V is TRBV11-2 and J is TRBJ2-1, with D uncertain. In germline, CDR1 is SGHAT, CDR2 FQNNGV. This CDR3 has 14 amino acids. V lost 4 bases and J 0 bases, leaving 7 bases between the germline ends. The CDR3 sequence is CASSSFSSYNEQFF. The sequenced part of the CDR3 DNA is TGTGCCAGCAGCTCTTTTAGCTCCTACAATGAG.

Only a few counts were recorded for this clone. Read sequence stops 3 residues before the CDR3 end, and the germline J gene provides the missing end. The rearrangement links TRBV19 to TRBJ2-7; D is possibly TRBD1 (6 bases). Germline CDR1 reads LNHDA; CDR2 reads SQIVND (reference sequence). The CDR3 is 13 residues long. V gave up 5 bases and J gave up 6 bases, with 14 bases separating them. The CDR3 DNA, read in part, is TGTGCCAGTAGTCCACAGGGTCCCCCCGAG. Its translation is CASSPQGPPE. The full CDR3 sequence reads CASSPQGPPEQYF. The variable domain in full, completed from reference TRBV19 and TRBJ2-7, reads DGGITQSPKYLFRKEGQNVTLSCEQNLNHDAMYWYRQDPGQGLRLIYYSQIVNDFQKGDIAEGYSVSREKKESFPLTVTSAQKNPTAFYLCASSPQGPPEQYFGPGTRLTVT.

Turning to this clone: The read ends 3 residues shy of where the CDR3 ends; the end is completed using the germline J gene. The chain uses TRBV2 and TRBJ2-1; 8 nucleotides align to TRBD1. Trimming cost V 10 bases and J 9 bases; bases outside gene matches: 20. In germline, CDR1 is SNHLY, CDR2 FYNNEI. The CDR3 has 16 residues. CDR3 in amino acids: CATGTGQGWVRGEQFF. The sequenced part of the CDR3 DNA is TGTGCCACCGGAACCGGACAGGGCTGGGTACGCGGTGAG. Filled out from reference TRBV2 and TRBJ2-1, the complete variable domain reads EPEVTQTPSHQVTQMGQEVILRCVPISNHLYFYWYRQILGQKVEFLVSFYNNEISEKSEIFDDQFSVERPDGSNFTLKIRSTKLEDSAMYFCATGTGQGWVRGEQFFGPGTRLTVL.

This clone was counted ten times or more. CDR3 bases read: TGTGCCAGCAGCTCACCCAACTCACAGGAAAAA. Translated: CASSSPNSQEK. The CDR3, in full, reads CASSSPNSQEKLFF. V is TRBV7-2 and J is TRBJ1-4; unclear D gene. The DNA ends 3 residues before the CDR3 does, and the rest of the CDR3 is filled in from the germline J gene. The V end lost 4 bases, the J end lost 8 bases, and 14 bases lay between the germline ends. This CDR3 is built from 14 residues. Germline assignment: CDR1 SGHTA and CDR2 FQGNSA.

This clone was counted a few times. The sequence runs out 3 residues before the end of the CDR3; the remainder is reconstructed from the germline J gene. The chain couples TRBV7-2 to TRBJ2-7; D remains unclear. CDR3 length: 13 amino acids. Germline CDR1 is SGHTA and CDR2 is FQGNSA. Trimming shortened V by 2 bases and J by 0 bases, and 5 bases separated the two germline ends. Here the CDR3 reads CASSLQSSYEQYF. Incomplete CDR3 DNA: TGTGCCAGCAGCTTACAGAGCTCCTACGAG.

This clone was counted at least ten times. The CDR3 loop is CASPRSDCLILQLNTEAFF. The part of the CDR3 DNA that was read is TGTGCCAGTCCCCGTAGCGACTGTCTAATTCTTCAATTGAACACTGAA. The chain joins TRBV19 to TRBJ1-1; D gene ambiguous. The CDR3 goes on 3 residues after the read ends, and that part is filled in from the germline J gene. CDR3 size: 19 residues. V shed 8 bases and J shed 0 bases, with 28 bases lying between them. CDR1 and CDR2 from the germline V gene are LNHDA and SQIVND (reference sequence). Full variable domain (remainder filled in from reference TRBV19 and TRBJ1-1): DGGITQSPKYLFRKEGQNVTLSCEQNLNHDAMYWYRQDPGQGLRLIYYSQIVNDFQKGDIAEGYSVSREKKESFPLTVTSAQKNPTAFYLCASPRSDCLILQLNTEAFFGQGTRLTVV.

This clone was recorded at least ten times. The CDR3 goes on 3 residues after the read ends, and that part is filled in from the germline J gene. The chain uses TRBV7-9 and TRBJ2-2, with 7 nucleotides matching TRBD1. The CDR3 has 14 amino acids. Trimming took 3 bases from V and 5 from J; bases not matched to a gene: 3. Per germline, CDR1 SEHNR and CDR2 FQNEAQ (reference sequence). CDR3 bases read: TGTGCCAGCAGCTTTGTGACAGGGACCGGGGAG. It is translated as CASSFVTGTGE. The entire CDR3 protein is CASSFVTGTGELFF. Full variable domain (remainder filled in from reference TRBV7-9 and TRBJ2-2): DTGVSQNPRHKITKRGQNVTFRCDPISEHNRLYWYRQTLGQGPEFLTYFQNEAQLEKSRLLSDRFSAERPKGSFSTLEIQRTEQGDSAMYLCASSFVTGTGELFFGEGSRLTVL.

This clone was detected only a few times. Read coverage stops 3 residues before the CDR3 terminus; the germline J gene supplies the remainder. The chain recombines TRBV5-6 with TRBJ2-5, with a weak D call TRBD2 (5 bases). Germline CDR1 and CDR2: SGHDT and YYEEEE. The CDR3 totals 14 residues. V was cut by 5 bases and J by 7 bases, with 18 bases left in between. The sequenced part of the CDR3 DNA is TGTGCCAGCAGTGTGACTCTAGCAGTGAGGACC. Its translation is CASSVTLAVRT. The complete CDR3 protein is CASSVTLAVRTQYF.

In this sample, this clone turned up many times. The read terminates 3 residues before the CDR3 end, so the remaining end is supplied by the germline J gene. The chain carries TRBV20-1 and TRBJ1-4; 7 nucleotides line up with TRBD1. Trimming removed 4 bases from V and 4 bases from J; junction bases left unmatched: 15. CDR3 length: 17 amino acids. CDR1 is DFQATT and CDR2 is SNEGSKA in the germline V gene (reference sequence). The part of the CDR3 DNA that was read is TGCAGTGCTACCTACCCGTTGGGGGACAGTAATAATGAAAAA. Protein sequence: CSATYPLGDSNNEK. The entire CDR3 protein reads CSATYPLGDSNNEKLFF.

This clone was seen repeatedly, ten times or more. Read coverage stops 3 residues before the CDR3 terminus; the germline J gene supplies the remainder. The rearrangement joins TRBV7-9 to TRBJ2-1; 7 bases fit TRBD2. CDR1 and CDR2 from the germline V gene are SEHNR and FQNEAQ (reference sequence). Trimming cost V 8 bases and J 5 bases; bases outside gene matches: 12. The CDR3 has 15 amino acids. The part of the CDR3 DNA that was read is TGTGCCAGCGAAAGGGCGGGGGAAAAAAACAATGAG. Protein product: CASERAGEKNNE. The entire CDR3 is CASERAGEKNNEQFF.

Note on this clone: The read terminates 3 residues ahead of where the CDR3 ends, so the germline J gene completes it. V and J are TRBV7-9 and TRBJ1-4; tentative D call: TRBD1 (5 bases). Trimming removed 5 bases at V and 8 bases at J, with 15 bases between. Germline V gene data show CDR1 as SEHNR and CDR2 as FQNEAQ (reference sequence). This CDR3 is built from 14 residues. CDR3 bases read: TGTGCCAGCAGCCCGATGGGGGGGGAGGAAAAA. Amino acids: CASSPMGGEEK. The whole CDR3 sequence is CASSPMGGEEKLFF.

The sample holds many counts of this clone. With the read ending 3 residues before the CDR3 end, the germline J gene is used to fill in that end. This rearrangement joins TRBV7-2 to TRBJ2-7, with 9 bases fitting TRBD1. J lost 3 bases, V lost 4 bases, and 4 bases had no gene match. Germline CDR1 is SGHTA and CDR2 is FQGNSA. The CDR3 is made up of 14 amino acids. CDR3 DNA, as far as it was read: TGTGCCAGCAGCTATGGGACAGGGTTCTACGAG. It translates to CASSYGTGFYE. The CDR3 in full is CASSYGTGFYEQYF.

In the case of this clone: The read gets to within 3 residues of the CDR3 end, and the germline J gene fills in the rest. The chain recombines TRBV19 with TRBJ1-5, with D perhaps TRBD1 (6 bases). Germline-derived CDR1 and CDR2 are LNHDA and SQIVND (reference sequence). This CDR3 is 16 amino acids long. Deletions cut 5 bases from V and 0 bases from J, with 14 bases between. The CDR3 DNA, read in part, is TGTGCCAGTAGTCCACGACAGGTTAATAGCAATCAGCCC. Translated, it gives CASSPRQVNSNQP. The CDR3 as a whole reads CASSPRQVNSNQPQHF. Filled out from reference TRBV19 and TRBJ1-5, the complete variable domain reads DGGITQSPKYLFRKEGQNVTLSCEQNLNHDAMYWYRQDPGQGLRLIYYSQIVNDFQKGDIAEGYSVSREKKESFPLTVTSAQKNPTAFYLCASSPRQVNSNQPQHFGDGTRLSIL.

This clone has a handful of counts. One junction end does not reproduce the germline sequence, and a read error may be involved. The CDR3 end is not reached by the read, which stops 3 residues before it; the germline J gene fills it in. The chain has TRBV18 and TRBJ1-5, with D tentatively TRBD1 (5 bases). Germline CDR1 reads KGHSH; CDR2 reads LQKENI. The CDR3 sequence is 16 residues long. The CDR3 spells CASSPAAQGSKQPQHF. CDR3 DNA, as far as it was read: TGTGCCAGCTCACCTGCGGCGCAGGGAAGCAAGCAGCCC.

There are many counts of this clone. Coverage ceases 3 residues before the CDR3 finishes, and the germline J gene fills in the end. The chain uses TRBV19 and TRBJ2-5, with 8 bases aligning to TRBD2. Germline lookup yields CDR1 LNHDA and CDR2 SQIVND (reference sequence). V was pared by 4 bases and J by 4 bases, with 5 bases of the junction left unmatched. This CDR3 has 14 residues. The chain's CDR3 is CASSKAGVRETQYF. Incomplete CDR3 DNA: TGTGCCAGTAGTAAAGCGGGAGTCCGAGAGACC.

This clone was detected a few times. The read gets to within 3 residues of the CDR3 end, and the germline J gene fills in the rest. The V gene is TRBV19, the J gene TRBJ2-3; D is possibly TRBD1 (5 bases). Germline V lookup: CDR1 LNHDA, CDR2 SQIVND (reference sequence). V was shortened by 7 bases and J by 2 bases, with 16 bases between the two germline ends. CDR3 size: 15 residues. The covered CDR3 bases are TGTGCCAGTACCATACAGGCGATGCTCACAGATACG. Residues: CASTIQAMLTDT. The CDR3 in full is CASTIQAMLTDTQYF.

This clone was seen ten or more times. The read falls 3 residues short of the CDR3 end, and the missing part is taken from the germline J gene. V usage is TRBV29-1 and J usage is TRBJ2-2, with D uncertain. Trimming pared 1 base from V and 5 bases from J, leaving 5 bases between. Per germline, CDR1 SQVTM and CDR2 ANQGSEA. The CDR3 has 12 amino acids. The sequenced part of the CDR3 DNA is TGCAGCGTTGAAGGGCATACCGGGGAG. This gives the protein CSVEGHTGE. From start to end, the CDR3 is CSVEGHTGELFF.

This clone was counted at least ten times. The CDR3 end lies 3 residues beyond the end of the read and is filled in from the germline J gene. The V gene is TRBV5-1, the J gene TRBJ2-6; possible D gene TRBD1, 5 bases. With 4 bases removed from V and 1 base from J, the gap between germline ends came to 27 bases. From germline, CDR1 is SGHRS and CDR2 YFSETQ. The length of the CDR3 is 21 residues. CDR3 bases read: TGCGCCAGCAGCCGCGACCTGGGCACCATACCACAGGCGTCTGGGGCCAACGTC. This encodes CASSRDLGTIPQASGANV. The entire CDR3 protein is CASSRDLGTIPQASGANVLTF.

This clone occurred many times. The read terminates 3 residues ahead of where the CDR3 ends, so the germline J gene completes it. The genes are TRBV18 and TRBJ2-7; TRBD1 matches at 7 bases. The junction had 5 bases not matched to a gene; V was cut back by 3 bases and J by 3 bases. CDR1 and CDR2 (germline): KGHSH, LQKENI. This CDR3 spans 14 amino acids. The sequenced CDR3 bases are TGTGCCAGCTCACCTCGACAGGGTCTCTACGAG. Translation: CASSPRQGLYE. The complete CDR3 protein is CASSPRQGLYEQYF.

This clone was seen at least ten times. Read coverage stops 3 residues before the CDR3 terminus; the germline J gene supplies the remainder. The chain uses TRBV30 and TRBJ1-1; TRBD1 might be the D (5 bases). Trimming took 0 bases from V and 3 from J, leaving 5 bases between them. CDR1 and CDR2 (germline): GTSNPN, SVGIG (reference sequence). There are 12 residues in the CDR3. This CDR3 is CAWSVGDTEAFF. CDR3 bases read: TGTGCCTGGAGTGTAGGGGACACTGAA.

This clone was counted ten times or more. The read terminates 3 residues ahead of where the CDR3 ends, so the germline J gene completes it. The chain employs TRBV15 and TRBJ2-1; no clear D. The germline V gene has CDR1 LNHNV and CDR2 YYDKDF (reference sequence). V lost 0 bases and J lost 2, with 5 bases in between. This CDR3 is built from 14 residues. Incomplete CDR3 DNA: TGTGCCACCAGCAGAGATAGGGCCTACAATGAG. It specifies CATSRDRAYNE. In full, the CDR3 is CATSRDRAYNEQFF.

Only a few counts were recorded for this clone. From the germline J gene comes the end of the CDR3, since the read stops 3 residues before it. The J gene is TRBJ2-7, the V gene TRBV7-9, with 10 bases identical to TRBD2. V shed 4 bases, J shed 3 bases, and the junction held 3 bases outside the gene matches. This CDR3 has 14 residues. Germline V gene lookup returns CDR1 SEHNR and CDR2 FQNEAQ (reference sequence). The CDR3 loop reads CASSSWTSGYEQYF. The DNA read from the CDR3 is TGTGCCAGCAGCTCCTGGACTAGCGGCTACGAG.

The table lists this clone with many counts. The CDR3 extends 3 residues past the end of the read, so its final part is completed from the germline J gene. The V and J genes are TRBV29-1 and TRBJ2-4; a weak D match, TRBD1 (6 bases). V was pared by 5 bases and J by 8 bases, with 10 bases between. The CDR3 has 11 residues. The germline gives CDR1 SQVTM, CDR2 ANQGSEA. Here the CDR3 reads CSVTRGDIQYF. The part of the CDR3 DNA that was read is TGCAGCGTTACCAGGGGAGACATT.

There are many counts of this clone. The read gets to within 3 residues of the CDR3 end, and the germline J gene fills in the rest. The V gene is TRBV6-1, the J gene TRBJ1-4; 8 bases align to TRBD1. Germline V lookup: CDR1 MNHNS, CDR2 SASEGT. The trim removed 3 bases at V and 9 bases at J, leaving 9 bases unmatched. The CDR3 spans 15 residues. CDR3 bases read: TGTGCCAGCAGTGAGGAAAGACAGGGGCGACAAAAA. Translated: CASSEERQGRQK. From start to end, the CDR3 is CASSEERQGRQKLFF.

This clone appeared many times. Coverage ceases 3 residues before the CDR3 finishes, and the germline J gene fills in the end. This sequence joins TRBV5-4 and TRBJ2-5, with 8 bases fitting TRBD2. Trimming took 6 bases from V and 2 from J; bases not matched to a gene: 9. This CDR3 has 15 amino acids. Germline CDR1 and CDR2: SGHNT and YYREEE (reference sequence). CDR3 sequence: CASTKSGLVQETQYF. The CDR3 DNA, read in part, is TGTGCCAGCACGAAGTCGGGACTAGTTCAAGAGACC.

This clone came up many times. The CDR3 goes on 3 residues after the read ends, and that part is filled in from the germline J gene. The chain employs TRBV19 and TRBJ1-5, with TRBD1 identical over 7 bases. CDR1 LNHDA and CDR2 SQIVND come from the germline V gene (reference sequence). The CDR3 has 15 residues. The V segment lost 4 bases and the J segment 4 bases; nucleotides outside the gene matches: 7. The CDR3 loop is CASSRTGNLNQPQHF. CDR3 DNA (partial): TGTGCCAGTAGTAGGACAGGAAACCTTAATCAGCCC.

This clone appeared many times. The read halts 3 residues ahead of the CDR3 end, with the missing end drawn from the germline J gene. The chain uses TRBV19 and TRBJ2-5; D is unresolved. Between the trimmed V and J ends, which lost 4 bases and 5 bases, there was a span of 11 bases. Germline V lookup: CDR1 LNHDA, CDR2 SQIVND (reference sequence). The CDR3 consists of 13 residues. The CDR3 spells CASSRAISETQYF. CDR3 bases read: TGTGCCAGTAGTAGGGCGATTTCGGAGACC.